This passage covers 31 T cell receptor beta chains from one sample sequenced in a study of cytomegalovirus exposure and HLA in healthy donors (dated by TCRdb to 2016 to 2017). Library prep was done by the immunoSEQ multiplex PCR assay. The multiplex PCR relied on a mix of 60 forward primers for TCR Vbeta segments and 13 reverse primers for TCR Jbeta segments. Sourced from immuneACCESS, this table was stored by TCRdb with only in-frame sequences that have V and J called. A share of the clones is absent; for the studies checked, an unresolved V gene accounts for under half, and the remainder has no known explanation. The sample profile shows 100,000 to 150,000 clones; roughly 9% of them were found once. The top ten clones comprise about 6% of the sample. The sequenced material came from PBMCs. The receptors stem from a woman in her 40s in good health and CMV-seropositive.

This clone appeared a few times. In nucleotides, the CDR3 is TGTGCCTGGAGTCTGACACCTATGAACACTGAAGCTTTCTTT. It is translated as CAWSLTPMNTEAFF. The V call is TRBV30, the J call TRBJ1-1; D ambiguous. The CDR3 spans 14 residues. The ends were cut back, 2 bases at V and 0 bases at J, with 10 bases in the middle. The germline V gene has CDR1 GTSNPN and CDR2 SVGIG (reference sequence).

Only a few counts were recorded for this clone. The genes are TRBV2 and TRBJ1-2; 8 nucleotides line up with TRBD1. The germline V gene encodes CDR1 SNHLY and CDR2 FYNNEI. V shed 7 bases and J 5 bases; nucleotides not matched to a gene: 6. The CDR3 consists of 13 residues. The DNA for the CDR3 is TGTGCCAGCATCAGGGACAGGAGATATGGCTACACCTTC. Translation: CASIRDRRYGYTF.

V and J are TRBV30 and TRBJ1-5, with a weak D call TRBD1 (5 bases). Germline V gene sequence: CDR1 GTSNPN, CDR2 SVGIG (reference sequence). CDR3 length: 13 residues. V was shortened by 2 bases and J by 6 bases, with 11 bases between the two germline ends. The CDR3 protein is CAWSPQGGQPQHF. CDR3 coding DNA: TGTGCCTGGAGTCCCCAGGGTGGTCAGCCCCAGCATTTT.

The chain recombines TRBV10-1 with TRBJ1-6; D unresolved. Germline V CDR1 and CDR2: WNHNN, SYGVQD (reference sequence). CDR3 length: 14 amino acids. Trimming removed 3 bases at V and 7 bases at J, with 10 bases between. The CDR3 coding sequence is TGCGCCAGCAGTGAACATCCGGGGAATTCACCCCTCCACTTT. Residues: CASSEHPGNSPLHF.

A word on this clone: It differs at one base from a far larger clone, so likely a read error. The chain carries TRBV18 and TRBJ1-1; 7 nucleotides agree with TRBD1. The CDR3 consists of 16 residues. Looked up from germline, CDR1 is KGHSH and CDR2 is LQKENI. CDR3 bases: TGTGCCAGCCCACCCAGGGGGGCTGGGTCGAACACTGAAGCTTTCTTT. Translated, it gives CASPPRGAGSNTEAFF.

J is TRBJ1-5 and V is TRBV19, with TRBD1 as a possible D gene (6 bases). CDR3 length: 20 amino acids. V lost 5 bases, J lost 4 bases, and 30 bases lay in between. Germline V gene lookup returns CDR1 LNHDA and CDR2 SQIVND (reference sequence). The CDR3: CASSLLGGAGLRGFNQPQHF. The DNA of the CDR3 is TGTGCCAGTAGTCTTCTGGGGGGGGCTGGGTTACGGGGGTTTAATCAGCCCCAGCATTTT.

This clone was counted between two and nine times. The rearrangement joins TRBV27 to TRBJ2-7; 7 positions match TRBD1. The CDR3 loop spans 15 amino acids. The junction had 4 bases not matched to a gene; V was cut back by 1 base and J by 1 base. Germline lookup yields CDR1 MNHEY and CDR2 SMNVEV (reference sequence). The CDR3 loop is CASSLLDRASYEQYF. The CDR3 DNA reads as TGTGCCAGCAGTTTATTAGACAGGGCGTCCTACGAGCAGTACTTC.

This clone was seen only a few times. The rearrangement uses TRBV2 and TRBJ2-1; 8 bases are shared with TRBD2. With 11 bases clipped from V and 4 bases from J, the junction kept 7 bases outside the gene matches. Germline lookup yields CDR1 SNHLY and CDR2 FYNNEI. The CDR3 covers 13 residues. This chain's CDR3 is CAGDAGGYNEQFF. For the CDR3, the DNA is TGTGCCGGGGACGCGGGGGGTTACAATGAGCAGTTCTTC.

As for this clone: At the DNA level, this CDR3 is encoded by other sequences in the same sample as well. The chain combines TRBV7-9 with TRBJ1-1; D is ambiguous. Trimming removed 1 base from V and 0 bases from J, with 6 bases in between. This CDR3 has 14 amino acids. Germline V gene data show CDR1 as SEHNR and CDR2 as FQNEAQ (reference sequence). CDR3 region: CASSLGGMNTEAFF. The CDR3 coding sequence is TGTGCCAGCAGCTTAGGAGGGATGAACACTGAAGCTTTCTTT.

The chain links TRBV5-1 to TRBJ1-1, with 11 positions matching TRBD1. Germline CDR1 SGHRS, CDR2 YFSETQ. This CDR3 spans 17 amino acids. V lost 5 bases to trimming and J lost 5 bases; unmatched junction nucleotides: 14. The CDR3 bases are TGCGCCAGCAGGCCTTGGACAGGGGGCGGTTTAGGGACTGAAGCTTTCTTT. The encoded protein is CASRPWTGGGLGTEAFF.

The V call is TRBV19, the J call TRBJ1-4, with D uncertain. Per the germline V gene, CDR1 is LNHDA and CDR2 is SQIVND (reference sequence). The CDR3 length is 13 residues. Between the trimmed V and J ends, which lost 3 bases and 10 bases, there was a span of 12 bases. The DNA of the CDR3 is TGTGCCAGTAGTATCCCGGGAACTCGAAAACTGTTTTTT. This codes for CASSIPGTRKLFF.

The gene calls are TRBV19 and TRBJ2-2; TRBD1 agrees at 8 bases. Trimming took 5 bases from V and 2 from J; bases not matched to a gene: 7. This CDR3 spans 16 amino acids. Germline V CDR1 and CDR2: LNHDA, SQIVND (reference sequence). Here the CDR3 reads CASSPRTGINTGELFF. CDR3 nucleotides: TGTGCCAGTAGTCCCCGGACAGGGATTAACACCGGGGAGCTGTTTTTT.

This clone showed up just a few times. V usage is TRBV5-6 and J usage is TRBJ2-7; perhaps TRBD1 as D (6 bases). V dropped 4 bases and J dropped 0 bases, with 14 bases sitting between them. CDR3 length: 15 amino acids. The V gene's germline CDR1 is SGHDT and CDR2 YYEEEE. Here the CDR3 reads CASSDRFPSSYEQYF. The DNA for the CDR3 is TGTGCCAGCAGCGACAGGTTTCCGAGCTCCTACGAGCAGTACTTC.

For the CDR3, the DNA is TGCGCCAGCAGCCAAGAAGCGGGGGGGCCCGGAGATACGCAGTATTTT. Encoded protein: CASSQEAGGPGDTQYF. The V call is TRBV4-1, the J call TRBJ2-3, with 10 bases fitting TRBD2. This CDR3 spans 16 amino acids. The trim removed 0 bases at V and 5 bases at J, leaving 5 bases unmatched. Germline V CDR1 and CDR2: MGHRA, YSYEKL.

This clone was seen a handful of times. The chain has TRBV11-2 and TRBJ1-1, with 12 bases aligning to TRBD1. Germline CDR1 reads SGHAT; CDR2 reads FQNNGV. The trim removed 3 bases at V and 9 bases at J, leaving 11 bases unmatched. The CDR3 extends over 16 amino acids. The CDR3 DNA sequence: TGTGCCAGCAGCTTCGTAGCGGGACAGGGGGCCGAAAAAGCTTTCTTT. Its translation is CASSFVAGQGAEKAFF. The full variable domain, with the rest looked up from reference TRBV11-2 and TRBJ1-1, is EAGVAQSPRYKIIEKRQSVAFWCNPISGHATLYWYQQILGQGPKLLIQFQNNGVVDDSQLPKDRFSAERLKGVDSTLKIQPAKLEDSAVYLCASSFVAGQGAEKAFFGQGTRLTVV.

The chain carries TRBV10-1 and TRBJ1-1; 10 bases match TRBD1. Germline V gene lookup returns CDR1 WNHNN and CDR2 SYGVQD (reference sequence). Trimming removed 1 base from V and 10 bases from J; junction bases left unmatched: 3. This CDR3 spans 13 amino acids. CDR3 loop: CASSEWGQGRAFF. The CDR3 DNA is TGCGCCAGCAGTGAGTGGGGACAGGGGAGAGCTTTCTTT.

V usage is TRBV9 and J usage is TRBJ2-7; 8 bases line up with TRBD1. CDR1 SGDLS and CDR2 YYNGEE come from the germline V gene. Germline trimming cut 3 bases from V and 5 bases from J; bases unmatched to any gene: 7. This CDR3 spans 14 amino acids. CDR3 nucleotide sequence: TGTGCCAGCAGCGGTGGACAGGGCGTACACGAGCAGTACTTC. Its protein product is CASSGGQGVHEQYF.

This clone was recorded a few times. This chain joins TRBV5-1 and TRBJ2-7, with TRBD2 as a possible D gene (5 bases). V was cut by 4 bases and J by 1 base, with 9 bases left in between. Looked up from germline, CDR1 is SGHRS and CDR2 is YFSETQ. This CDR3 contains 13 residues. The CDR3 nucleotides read TGCGCCAGCAGCGGACCGGGATCCTACGAGCAGTACTTC. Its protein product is CASSGPGSYEQYF.

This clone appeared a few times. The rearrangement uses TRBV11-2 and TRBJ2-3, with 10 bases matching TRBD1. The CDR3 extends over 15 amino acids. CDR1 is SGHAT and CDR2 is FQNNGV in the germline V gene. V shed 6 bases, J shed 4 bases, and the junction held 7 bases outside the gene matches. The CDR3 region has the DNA TGTGCCAGCAGTTCCGGGACAGGGGTACCAGATACGCAGTATTTT. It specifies CASSSGTGVPDTQYF.

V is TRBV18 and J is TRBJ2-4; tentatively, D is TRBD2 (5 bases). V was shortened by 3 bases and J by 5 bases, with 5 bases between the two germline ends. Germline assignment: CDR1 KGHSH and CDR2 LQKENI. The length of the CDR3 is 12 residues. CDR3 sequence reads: CASSPGENIQYF. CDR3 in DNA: TGTGCCAGCTCACCCGGGGAAAACATTCAGTACTTC.

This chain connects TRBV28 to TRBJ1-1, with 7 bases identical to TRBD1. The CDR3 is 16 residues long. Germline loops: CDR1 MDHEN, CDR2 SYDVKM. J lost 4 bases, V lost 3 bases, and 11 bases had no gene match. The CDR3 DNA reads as TGTGCCAGCAGTTTCCGGGGCAGGGGGTCGGTCACTGAAGCTTTCTTT. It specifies CASSFRGRGSVTEAFF.

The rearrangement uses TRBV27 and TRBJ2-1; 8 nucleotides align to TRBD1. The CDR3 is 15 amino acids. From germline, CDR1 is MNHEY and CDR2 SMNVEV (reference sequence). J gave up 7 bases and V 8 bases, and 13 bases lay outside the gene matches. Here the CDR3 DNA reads TGTGCCAGCCTAAACGAGACAGGGGTAAGGAATGAGCAGTTCTTC. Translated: CASLNETGVRNEQFF.

For the CDR3, the DNA is TGTGCCAGCAGCCAAGGACACGGAGCTAACTATGGCTACACCTTC. Protein: CASSQGHGANYGYTF. V usage is TRBV7-9 and J usage is TRBJ1-2; maybe TRBD1 (5 bases). V lost 5 bases and J lost 0, with 13 bases in between. The CDR3 spans 15 residues. Germline V gene sequence: CDR1 SEHNR, CDR2 FQNEAQ (reference sequence).

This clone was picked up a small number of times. As DNA, the CDR3 is TGTGCCAGTAGTGTACAGGGGACGAAGACCCAGTACTTC. It is translated as CASSVQGTKTQYF. The chain couples TRBV19 to TRBJ2-5; 7 bases are shared with TRBD1. Germline-derived CDR1 and CDR2 are LNHDA and SQIVND (reference sequence). V lost 5 bases and J lost 6; bases outside the gene matches: 6. CDR3 length equals 13 residues.

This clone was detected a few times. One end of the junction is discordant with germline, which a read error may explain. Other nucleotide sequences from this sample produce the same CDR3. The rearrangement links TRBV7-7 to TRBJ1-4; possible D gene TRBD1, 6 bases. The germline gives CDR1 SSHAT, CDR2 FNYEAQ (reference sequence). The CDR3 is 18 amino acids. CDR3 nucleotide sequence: TGTGCCAGCAGCTTAGAGGGCAGGGGTCGCTTCTTTAATGAAAAACTATTTTTT. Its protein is CASSLEGRGRFFNEKLFF.

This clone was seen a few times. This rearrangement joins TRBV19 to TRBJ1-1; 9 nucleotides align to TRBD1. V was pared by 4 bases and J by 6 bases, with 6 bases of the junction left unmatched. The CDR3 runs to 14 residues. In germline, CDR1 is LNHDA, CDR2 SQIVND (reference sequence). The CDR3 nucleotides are TGTGCCAGTAGTAACCGGGACAGGGTCTCTGAAGCTTTCTTT. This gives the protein CASSNRDRVSEAFF. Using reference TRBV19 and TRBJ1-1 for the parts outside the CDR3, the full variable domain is DGGITQSPKYLFRKEGQNVTLSCEQNLNHDAMYWYRQDPGQGLRLIYYSQIVNDFQKGDIAEGYSVSREKKESFPLTVTSAQKNPTAFYLCASSNRDRVSEAFFGQGTRLTVV.

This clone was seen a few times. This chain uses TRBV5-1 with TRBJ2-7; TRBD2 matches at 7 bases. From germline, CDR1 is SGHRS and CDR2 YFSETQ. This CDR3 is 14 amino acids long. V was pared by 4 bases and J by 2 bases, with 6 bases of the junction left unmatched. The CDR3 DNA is TGCGCCAGCAGCCAGGGAGGGGCCGCCTACGAGCAGTACTTC. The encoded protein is CASSQGGAAYEQYF. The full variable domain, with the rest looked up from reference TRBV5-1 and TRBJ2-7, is KAGVTQTPRYLIKTRGQQVTLSCSPISGHRSVSWYQQTPGQGLQFLFEYFSETQRNKGNFPGRFSGRQFSNSRSEMNVSTLELGDSALYLCASSQGGAAYEQYFGPGTRLTVT.

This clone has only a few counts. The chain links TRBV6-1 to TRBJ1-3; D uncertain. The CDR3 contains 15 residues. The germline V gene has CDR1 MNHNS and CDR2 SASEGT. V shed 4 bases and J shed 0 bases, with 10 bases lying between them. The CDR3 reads CASSVDTDSGNTIYF. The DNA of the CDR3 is TGTGCCAGCAGTGTAGACACCGACTCTGGAAACACCATATATTTT.

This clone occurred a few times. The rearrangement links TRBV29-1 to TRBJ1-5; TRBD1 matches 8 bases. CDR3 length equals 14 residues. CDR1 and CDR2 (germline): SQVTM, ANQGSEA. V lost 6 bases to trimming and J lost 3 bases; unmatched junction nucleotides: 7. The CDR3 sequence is CSVRDRGINQPQHF. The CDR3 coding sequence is TGCAGCGTCCGTGACAGGGGAATCAATCAGCCCCAGCATTTT.

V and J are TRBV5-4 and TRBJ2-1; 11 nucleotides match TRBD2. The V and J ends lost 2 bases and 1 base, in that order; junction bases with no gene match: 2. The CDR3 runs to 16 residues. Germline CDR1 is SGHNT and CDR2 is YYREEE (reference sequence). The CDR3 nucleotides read TGTGCCAGCAGCTTTACTAGCGGGGGTTCCTACAATGAGCAGTTCTTC. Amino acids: CASSFTSGGSYNEQFF. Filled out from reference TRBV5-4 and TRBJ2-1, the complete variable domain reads ETGVTQSPTHLIKTRGQQVTLRCSSQSGHNTVSWYQQALGQGPQFIFQYYREEENGRGNFPPRFSGLQFPNYSSELNVNALELDDSALYLCASSFTSGGSYNEQFFGPGTRLTVL.

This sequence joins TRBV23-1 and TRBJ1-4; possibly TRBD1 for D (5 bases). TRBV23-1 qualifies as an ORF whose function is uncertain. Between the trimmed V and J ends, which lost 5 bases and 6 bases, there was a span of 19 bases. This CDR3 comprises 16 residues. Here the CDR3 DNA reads TGCGCCAGCAGTTCTTCCCCGGGGGGGTTTGATGAAAAACTGTTTTTT. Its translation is CASSSSPGGFDEKLFF.